The rows below give T cell receptor beta chains drawn from one sample of a study of shared clonotypes between healthy human individuals. Assay used: immunoSEQ multiplex PCR; TCRdb lists only in-frame clones, some missing. This sample has millions of clones, with 95% found just once. Material: naive CD4+ T cells sorted from blood. Receptors originate from a man between 18 and 35 years old in good health. Each CDR3 is given with its conserved first and last residue. D genes are given only for firm matches. The size of a clone is reported for some rows only, either as once, few or many, or as a class for expanded clones.

.,TRBJ2-5,TRBD1,TRBV2,CASSEARTGRKETQYF,TGTGCCAGCAGTGAAGCGAGGACAGGGAGGAAAGAGACCCAGTACTTC
once,TRBJ2-1,.,TRBV10-3,CATKSGTEGFNEQFF,TGTGCCACCAAATCCGGGACTGAGGGTTTCAATGAGCAGTTCTTC
.,TRBJ2-3,.,TRBV6-1,CASSAYRAPVLGTDTQYF,TGTGCCAGCAGTGCGTACCGGGCCCCAGTTCTCGGCACAGATACGCAGTATTTT
.,TRBJ1-4,.,TRBV9,CASSVTPGKEKLFF,TGTGCCAGCAGCGTAACCCCAGGAAAGGAAAAACTGTTTTTT
.,TRBJ2-7,TRBD1,TRBV6-1,CASSELDRGHEQYF,TGTGCCAGCAGTGAACTGGACAGGGGCCACGAGCAGTACTTC
.,TRBJ2-7,TRBD1,TRBV2,CASTGTGFSYEQYF,TGTGCCAGCACCGGGACAGGGTTCTCCTACGAGCAGTACTTC
.,TRBJ2-5,TRBD2,TRBV28,CASTLGQLAGGQETQYF,TGTGCCAGCACCCTAGGTCAACTAGCGGGAGGGCAAGAGACCCAGTACTTC
.,TRBJ2-7,.,TRBV9,CASSAGTSTYEQYF,TGTGCCAGCAGCGCCGGGACGTCCACCTACGAGCAGTACTTC
.,TRBJ2-7,TRBD1,TRBV5-1,CASSGTGRPYEQYF,TGCGCCAGCAGTGGGACAGGGAGGCCCTACGAGCAGTACTTC
.,TRBJ2-5,.,TRBV27,CASSFRAQSQETQYF,TGTGCCAGCAGTTTTAGGGCACAGAGCCAAGAGACCCAGTACTTC
.,TRBJ2-7,.,TRBV10-3,CAISESIEAYEQYF,TGTGCCATCAGTGAGTCGATCGAAGCCTACGAGCAGTACTTC
.,TRBJ1-1,.,TRBV5-1,CASSLTVSNTEAFF,TGCGCCAGCAGCTTGACAGTTTCGAACACTGAAGCTTTCTTT
.,TRBJ2-3,.,TRBV9,CASSAAVGDTQYF,TGTGCCAGCAGCGCTGCTGTCGGAGATACGCAGTATTTT
once,TRBJ2-5,TRBD2,TRBV7-9,CASSGSGGSKTQYF,TGTGCCAGCAGCGGGAGTGGCGGGAGTAAGACCCAGTACTTC
.,TRBJ2-3,.,TRBV18,CASSPTQRPNRYTDTQYF,TGTGCCAGCTCACCAACCCAACGTCCCAACAGGTACACAGATACGCAGTATTTT
.,TRBJ2-2,.,TRBV5-1,CASSLEQLNTGELFF,TGCGCCAGCAGCTTGGAACAGCTGAACACCGGGGAGCTGTTTTTT
.,TRBJ1-2,TRBD1,TRBV6-1,CASSEGQGAYYGYTF,TGTGCCAGCAGTGAAGGACAGGGGGCCTACTATGGCTACACCTTC
.,TRBJ1-1,.,TRBV5-1,CASSRGDLNTEAFF,TGCGCCAGCAGCCGGGGGGACCTGAACACTGAAGCTTTCTTT
.,TRBJ2-5,TRBD2,TRBV7-9,CASSSIAGVQETQYF,TGTGCCAGCAGCTCTATAGCGGGAGTCCAAGAGACCCAGTACTTC
.,TRBJ2-5,.,TRBV7-9,CASSLGGGSGQETQYF,TGTGCCAGCAGCTTAGGAGGGGGTAGCGGCCAAGAGACCCAGTACTTC
.,TRBJ2-7,.,TRBV4-3,CASSQVPPFNYEQYF,TGCGCCAGCAGCCAAGTTCCGCCGTTTAACTACGAGCAGTACTTC
.,TRBJ1-1,.,TRBV5-6,CASSLRGHLNTEAFF,TGTGCCAGCAGCTTGAGAGGACACCTGAACACTGAAGCTTTCTTT
.,TRBJ2-7,TRBD2,TRBV18,CASSPRGGPSYEQYF,TGTGCCAGCTCACCACGGGGGGGACCCTCCTACGAGCAGTACTTC
.,TRBJ2-5,.,TRBV6-5,CASSYSQAFLQETQYF,TGTGCCAGCAGTTACTCGCAAGCCTTTCTCCAAGAGACCCAGTACTTC
.,TRBJ2-5,TRBD1,TRBV30,CAWSKDRGRETQYF,TGTGCCTGGAGCAAGGACAGGGGGCGGGAGACCCAGTACTTC
.,TRBJ2-1,.,TRBV19,CASSPSRQVNEQFF,TGTGCCAGTAGCCCCAGCCGACAGGTCAATGAGCAGTTCTTC
.,TRBJ1-6,.,TRBV27,CASSLSGEVYNSPLHF,TGTGCCAGCAGTCTCTCAGGGGAGGTTTATAATTCACCCCTCCACTTT
once,TRBJ2-3,.,TRBV6-5,CASSYSRVSADTQYF,TGTGCCAGCAGTTACTCCAGGGTTTCCGCAGATACGCAGTATTTT
.,TRBJ2-1,.,TRBV7-8,CASSAGQYNEQFF,TGTGCCAGCAGTGCCGGACAATACAATGAGCAGTTCTTC
.,TRBJ2-1,TRBD2,TRBV5-4,CASNPGGAGSYNEQFF,TGTGCCAGCAACCCCGGGGGGGCGGGTTCATACAATGAGCAGTTCTTC
.,TRBJ1-1,.,TRBV18,CASSPYGLNTEAFF,TGTGCCAGCTCACCTTATGGGTTGAACACTGAAGCTTTCTTT
.,TRBJ2-3,TRBD1,TRBV6-6,CASSPGGASDTQYF,TGTGCCAGCAGTCCAGGGGGCGCATCAGATACGCAGTATTTT
.,TRBJ2-1,.,TRBV28,CAGSAGGYNEQFF,TGTGCCGGCTCGGCCGGGGGATACAATGAGCAGTTCTTC
.,TRBJ2-3,.,TRBV18,CASSPLLTDTQYF,TGTGCCAGCTCACCACTTCTGACAGATACGCAGTATTTT
.,TRBJ1-3,.,TRBV28,CASSLGIPGNTIYF,TGTGCCAGCAGTTTAGGTATTCCCGGAAACACCATATATTTT
once,TRBJ2-7,TRBD2,TRBV5-4,CASRPGGTSGASSYEQYF,TGTGCCAGCAGACCGGGGGGGACTAGCGGGGCGAGCTCCTACGAGCAGTACTTC
.,TRBJ1-1,.,TRBV7-9,CASSMRDYMNTEAFF,TGTGCCAGCAGCATGCGGGACTACATGAACACTGAAGCTTTCTTT
few,TRBJ1-6,.,TRBV21-1,CASCKVSGTAYSPLHF,TGTGCCAGCTGCAAAGTTTCCGGGACAGCCTATTCACCCCTCCACTTT
.,TRBJ2-1,.,TRBV6-1,CASSEAVPEQFF,TGTGCCAGCAGTGAAGCCGTCCCTGAGCAGTTCTTC
.,TRBJ1-4,.,TRBV7-2,CASSLDRVGEKLFF,TGTGCCAGCAGCTTAGATAGGGTCGGGGAAAAACTGTTTTTT
.,TRBJ2-3,.,TRBV30,CAWSVLRGQKRTQYF,TGTGCCTGGAGTGTACTCAGGGGCCAAAAGCGCACGCAGTATTTT
.,TRBJ2-7,.,TRBV5-1,CASTSDPSYEQYF,TGCGCCAGCACAAGCGATCCCTCCTACGAGCAGTACTTC
once,TRBJ2-7,TRBD1,TRBV5-1,CASSRTGGNEQYF,TGCGCCAGCAGCCGAACAGGGGGCAACGAGCAGTACTTC
.,TRBJ1-2,TRBD1,TRBV30,CAWSLDRQGSPYGYTF,TGTGCCTGGAGCCTTGACAGACAGGGAAGTCCCTATGGCTACACCTTC
.,TRBJ1-4,.,TRBV5-1,CASTVTGSNEKLFF,TGCGCCAGCACCGTAACAGGGTCTAATGAAAAACTGTTTTTT
many,TRBJ2-2,.,TRBV30,CAWSPRDRYTGELFF,TGTGCCTGGAGTCCCCGGGACCGTTACACCGGGGAGCTGTTTTTT
.,TRBJ2-5,TRBD2,TRBV5-6,CASSFSQRGFLETQYF,TGTGCCAGCAGCTTTAGCCAGCGGGGGTTTTTGGAGACCCAGTACTTC
.,TRBJ1-5,TRBD1,TRBV28,CASSFSTGGNSQPQHF,TGTGCCAGCAGTTTTTCGACAGGGGGCAATAGTCAGCCCCAGCATTTT
.,TRBJ2-1,.,TRBV6-5,CASSYSMSSYNEQFF,TGTGCCAGCAGTTACTCTATGTCCTCCTACAATGAGCAGTTCTTC
once,TRBJ1-1,.,TRBV10-1,CASRPTPDTVTEAFF,TGCGCCAGCAGACCCACCCCAGACACGGTCACTGAAGCTTTCTTT
.,TRBJ2-1,.,TRBV5-6,CASSLGGGILDNEQFF,TGTGCCAGCAGCTTGGGGGGAGGTATCCTCGACAATGAGCAGTTCTTC
once,TRBJ2-1,TRBD2,TRBV19,CASSIIPGARLAGVNEQFF,TGTGCCAGTAGTATTATTCCGGGGGCGAGACTAGCGGGAGTAAATGAGCAGTTCTTC
.,TRBJ1-1,TRBD1,TRBV10-3,CASRRDRGMNTEAFF,TGTGCCAGCCGTCGGGACAGGGGTATGAACACTGAAGCTTTCTTT
.,TRBJ1-1,.,TRBV28,CASMPTGAPNTEAFF,TGTGCCAGCATGCCCACGGGGGCGCCGAACACTGAAGCTTTCTTT